One sample yielded the 22 T cell receptor beta chains listed below, sequenced in a study of post-analysis software for immune sequencing data. General study findings and limits: Five or six TRBV segments appeared more often in patients than in controls, and TRBV5-6, TRBV5-1 and TRBV20-1 were among these.

Researchers reported that TCR beta cDNA libraries carried unique molecular identifiers. TCRdb re-called the PCR reads with MiXCR, one entry per CDR3 protein. Of approximately 730,000 distinct CDR3 sequences listed, 25% to 30% are singletons. These TCRs are of unknown antigen specificity. The sequencing sample was made of blood. These receptors were collected from a girl aged 10 to 17 with multiple sclerosis.

Many counts were recorded for this clonotype. This chain uses TRBV7-6 with TRBJ2-7, with 7 bases matching TRBD1. Germline V gene data show CDR1 as SGHVS and CDR2 as FNYEAQ. The ends lost 6 bases at V and 4 bases at J; junction bases unmatched: 9. The CDR3 is 14 amino acids. The CDR3 sequence is CASSGVQGKYEQYF. The CDR3, as DNA: TGTGCCAGCAGTGGGGTACAGGGGAAGTACGAGCAGTACTTC.

This clonotype was recorded many times. The chain uses TRBV7-2 and TRBJ2-5; no definite D call. Germline V lookup: CDR1 SGHTA, CDR2 FQGNSA. Between the trimmed V and J ends, which lost 2 bases and 7 bases, there was a span of 8 bases. The CDR3 has 12 amino acids. For the CDR3, the DNA is TGTGCCAGCAGCTTACCCGCCGGGACCCAGTACTTC. Its translation: CASSLPAGTQYF.

The sample holds a few counts of this clonotype. This chain connects TRBV7-2 to TRBJ2-3; 7 nucleotides align to TRBD2. Germline V gives CDR1 SGHTA, CDR2 FQGNSA. The CDR3 has 19 residues. Trimming took 0 bases from V and 2 from J; bases not matched to a gene: 14. CDR3 nucleotide sequence: TGTGCCAGCAGCTTAGCGCTACTTGACAGCGGGGTCCACACAGATACGCAGTATTTT. It codes for CASSLALLDSGVHTDTQYF.

With regard to this clonotype: This may stem from a read error, because a much larger clone lies one nucleotide away. CDR3 loop: CSVPRGKGNSYNGQFF. The CDR3 DNA is TGCAGCGTTCCCCGCGGAAAGGGGAACTCCTACAATGGGCAGTTCTTC. J is TRBJ2-1 and V is TRBV29-1, with a weak D call TRBD1 (5 bases). Germline lookup yields CDR1 SQVTM and CDR2 ANQGSEA. The CDR3 is 16 residues long.

In its sample, this clonotype was seen many times. V and J are TRBV7-9 and TRBJ2-5, with no clear D. From germline, CDR1 is SEHNR and CDR2 FQNEAQ (reference sequence). The germline V and J ends were trimmed by 1 base and 9 bases, with 6 bases remaining between them. The CDR3 has 11 amino acids. CDR3 in DNA: TGTGCCAGCAGCTTAGGAGGAGCCCAGTACTTC. Translation: CASSLGGAQYF.

This clonotype turned up a few times. The CDR3 region has the DNA TGCAGTACCATGAGCAGGGGGGATTGGTATGGCTACACCTTC. Translation gives CSTMSRGDWYGYTF. The V call is TRBV20-1, the J call TRBJ1-2; TRBD1 agrees at 7 bases. CDR1 is DFQATT, CDR2 SNEGSKA, per germline (reference sequence). V lost 8 bases to trimming and J lost 5 bases; unmatched junction nucleotides: 14. The CDR3 sequence is 14 residues long.

The chain joins TRBV6-1 to TRBJ1-6; D not resolved. The CDR3 is 16 amino acids. Looked up from germline, CDR1 is MNHNS and CDR2 is SASEGT. V was pared by 2 bases and J by 4 bases, with 12 bases between. The CDR3 sequence: CASSELGSSYNSPLHF. Written as DNA, the CDR3 is TGTGCCAGCAGTGAACTTGGGAGCTCTTATAATTCACCCCTCCACTTT.

This clonotype was detected many times. The V and J genes are TRBV12-3 or TRBV12-4 and TRBJ2-6; D call uncertain. V lost 6 bases and J lost 0, with 3 bases in between. The CDR3 loop spans 13 amino acids. CDR3 sequence: CASRISGANVLTF. Here the CDR3 DNA reads TGTGCCAGCAGAATCTCTGGGGCCAACGTCCTGACTTTC.

With regard to this clonotype: Compared with germline, one end of the junction differs, possibly owing to a read error. The V and J genes are TRBV6-5 and TRBJ1-2, with a tentative D call TRBD1 (5 bases). CDR3 length: 15 amino acids. From germline, CDR1 is MNHEY and CDR2 SVGAGI. The CDR3 is CASSYSGQGGYGYIF. DNA for the CDR3: TGTGCCAGCAGTTACTCCGGGCAGGGCGGCTATGGCTACATCTTC.

This clonotype has only a few counts. This chain joins TRBV6-4 and TRBJ2-1; 7 nucleotides line up with TRBD1. The V gene's germline CDR1 is MRHNA and CDR2 SNTAGT. Unmatched junction bases numbered 4, after V lost 4 bases and J lost 4 bases. The CDR3 has 14 residues. This CDR3 is CASSVGTAYNEQFF. CDR3 in DNA: TGTGCCAGCAGTGTTGGGACAGCATACAATGAGCAGTTCTTC.

There are a few counts of this clonotype. The chain employs TRBV10-3 and TRBJ2-7; 7 bases are a match to TRBD1. V trimming: 6 bases; J trimming: 3 bases; junction bases outside the gene matches: 8. The length of the CDR3 is 14 residues. Germline CDR1 and CDR2: ENHRY and SYGVKD. The CDR3 nucleotides are TGTGCCATCAGCCTCACAGGGGCGGACTACGAGCAGTACTTC. Amino acid sequence: CAISLTGADYEQYF.

This chain's CDR3 is CASSYPIGTGYGYTF. The CDR3 region has the DNA TGTGCCAGCAGCTACCCCATAGGGACAGGGTATGGCTACACCTTC. The V gene is TRBV11-2, the J gene TRBJ1-2; 9 nucleotides align to TRBD1. CDR3 length: 15 residues. The germline gives CDR1 SGHAT, CDR2 FQNNGV. Trimming took 4 bases from V and 5 from J; bases not matched to a gene: 8.

This chain connects TRBV13 to TRBJ2-1; weak D call: TRBD2 (6 bases). Looked up from germline, CDR1 is PRHDT and CDR2 is FYEKMQ (reference sequence). The CDR3 is made up of 15 amino acids. Trimming left V 5 bases short and J 8 bases short, with 19 bases between. DNA of the CDR3: TGTGCCAGCAGCCCGAGGCTAGCGTCCTCCCATGAGCAGTTCTTC. Its translation is CASSPRLASSHEQFF.

The rearrangement links TRBV7-2 to TRBJ2-3; D is possibly TRBD2 (6 bases). V lost 4 bases and J 1 base, leaving 18 bases between the germline ends. Per germline, CDR1 SGHTA and CDR2 FQGNSA. The CDR3 spans 17 residues. The CDR3 coding sequence is TGTGCCAGCAGCTCCAGCGGGCTCTGGCAGGGCACAGATACGCAGTATTTT. This sequence encodes CASSSSGLWQGTDTQYF.

The chain is built from TRBV19 and TRBJ2-7; tentatively, D is TRBD1 (6 bases). Trimming pared 5 bases from V and 4 bases from J, leaving 18 bases between. The CDR3 sequence is 15 residues long. Germline V CDR1 and CDR2: LNHDA, SQIVND (reference sequence). This CDR3 reads CASSPVGTGLYEQYF. The CDR3, as DNA: TGTGCCAGTAGTCCCGTGGGCACAGGGCTTTACGAGCAGTACTTC.

J is TRBJ2-1 and V is TRBV20-1, with D possibly matching TRBD2 (5 bases). CDR3 length equals 17 residues. V dropped 4 bases and J dropped 3 bases, with 22 bases sitting between them. The germline gives CDR1 DFQATT, CDR2 SNEGSKA (reference sequence). CDR3 in amino acids: CSAKLSGARGFYNEQFF. Here the CDR3 DNA reads TGCAGTGCTAAGCTATCGGGTGCCCGCGGGTTCTACAATGAGCAGTTCTTC.

The rearrangement joins TRBV25-1 to TRBJ2-5, with D maybe TRBD2 (5 bases). Germline CDR1 reads MGHDK; CDR2 reads SYGVNS. The CDR3 runs 12 residues. Trimming shortened V by 4 bases and J by 5 bases, and 8 bases separated the two germline ends. The CDR3 DNA reads as TGTGCCAGCAGTGCGGGAAAGGAGACCCAGTACTTC. Its protein product is CASSAGKETQYF.

This clonotype was detected a few times. J is TRBJ2-6 and V is TRBV11-2; D uncertain. In germline, CDR1 is SGHAT, CDR2 FQNNGV. CDR3 length: 16 amino acids. Trimming shortened V by 3 bases and J by 0 bases, and 9 bases separated the two germline ends. The CDR3 here is CASSFGRTSGANVLTF. The CDR3 bases are TGTGCCAGCAGCTTCGGACGTACCTCTGGGGCCAACGTCCTGACTTTC.

There are a few counts of this clonotype. V gene TRBV5-1 combines with J gene TRBJ2-3; the D gene could be TRBD1 or TRBD2 (6 bases each). Deletions cut 5 bases from V and 2 bases from J, with 9 bases between. Germline loops: CDR1 SGHRS, CDR2 YFSETQ. The CDR3 covers 13 residues. Here the CDR3 DNA reads TGCGCCAGCAGACGGGGGCTCACAGATACGCAGTATTTT. It is translated as CASRRGLTDTQYF.

This clonotype was seen only a few times. The chain couples TRBV24-1 to TRBJ2-1; possibly TRBD2 for D (5 bases). The V end was cut by 6 bases, the J end by 5 bases, with 7 bases between. In germline, CDR1 is KGHDR, CDR2 SFDVKD. CDR3 size: 12 residues. The CDR3 nucleotides read TGTGCCACCAGTAACGGGAACAATGAGCAGTTCTTC. Translating gives CATSNGNNEQFF.

The chain combines TRBV18 with TRBJ2-5; possibly TRBD1 for D (6 bases). The CDR3 length is 14 residues. CDR1 KGHSH and CDR2 LQKENI come from the germline V gene. Trimming took 8 bases from V and 0 from J, leaving 13 bases between them. CDR3 sequence (DNA): TGTGCCAGCAATGAACAGGGATACCAAGAGACCCAGTACTTC. Protein sequence: CASNEQGYQETQYF.

The table lists this clonotype with many counts. The chain uses TRBV7-2 and TRBJ2-7; 9 nucleotides align to TRBD2. Trimming at V came to 4 bases and at J to 6 bases, leaving 10 bases not matched to a gene. The length of the CDR3 is 15 residues. CDR1 is SGHTA and CDR2 is FQGNSA in the germline V gene. The CDR3 DNA sequence: TGTGCCAGCAGCTCCTGGGCGGGAGGGGGTAGCGAGCAGTACTTC. Translating it yields CASSSWAGGGSEQYF.